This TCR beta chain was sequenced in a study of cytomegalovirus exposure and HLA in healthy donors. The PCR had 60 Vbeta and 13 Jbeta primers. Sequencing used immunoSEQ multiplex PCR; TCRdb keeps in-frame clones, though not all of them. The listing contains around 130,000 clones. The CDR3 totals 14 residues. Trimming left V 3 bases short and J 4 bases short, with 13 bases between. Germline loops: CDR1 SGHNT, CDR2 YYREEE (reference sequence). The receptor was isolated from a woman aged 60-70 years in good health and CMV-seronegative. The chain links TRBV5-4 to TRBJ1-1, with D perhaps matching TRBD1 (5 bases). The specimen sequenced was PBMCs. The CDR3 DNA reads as TGTGCCAGCAGCTCGGTAGGGGCGAGCACTGAAGCTTTCTTT. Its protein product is CASSSVGASTEAFF.